Listed here is a single T cell receptor (beta chain). The antigen remains unidentified. Cells were stimulated with overlapping HIV-1 Gag 15-mer peptides. Sorted nonresponding memory CD4+ T cells were CD40L-negative, CD69-negative, CD45RO-high. Plasma HIV-1 RNA stayed below 50 copies/mL for at least 4 years. CD8+ T cells were removed from PBMCs prior to stimulation. The data were obtained in a study of persistence of HIV-infected CD4 T cells. The wider study: Suppressive ART had lasted a median of roughly eight years.

This CDR3 has 15 amino acids. V was trimmed by 6 bases and J by 7 bases, leaving 22 bases between them. In germline, CDR1 is MDHEN, CDR2 SYDVKM. This was the immunoSEQ version 4 assay in survey mode. Profiled with immunoSEQ multiplex PCR; TCRdb holds only in-frame clones, not every one. The data contain about 36,000 clones, under 90% of them singletons. The clonotype comes from an adult with HIV. The donor label of this sample is uncertain. This chain joins TRBV28 and TRBJ2-7; a weak D match, TRBD2 (6 bases). Material: cultured CD4+ T cells from PBMCs, obtained from a patient who received antiretroviral therapy. CDR3 DNA sequence: TGTGCCAGCAGCCCTAGGAGGGTATACGTTTCTGAGCAGTACTTC. Protein product: CASSPRRVYVSEQYF. Supplemented by reference TRBV28 and TRBJ2-7, the full variable domain reads DVKVTQSSRYLVKRTGEKVFLECVQDMDHENMFWYRQDPGLGLRLIYFSYDVKMKEKGDIPEGYSVSREKKERFSLILESASTNQTSMYLCASSPRRVYVSEQYFGPGTRLTVT.